The subject of this entry is one T cell receptor beta chain. This entry is derived from a study of shared clonotypes between healthy human individuals. Authors' analysis steps: ImmunoSEQ gave junction-only sequences without quality scores, so filtering differed. TCRdb's table, derived via immunoSEQ multiplex PCR, lists solely in-frame clones and lacks some. V, J and clone size reflect that table, while D and trimming were determined from the DNA. Among about 490,000 clones, around 78% were seen once, and the ten largest hold over 10%. The study drew its donors from healthy HIV-negative adults without recent acute infections or vaccinations. This CDR3 is 14 amino acids long. Looked up from germline, CDR1 is KGHSH and CDR2 is LQKENI. V trimming: 2 bases; J trimming: 5 bases; junction bases outside the gene matches: 5.

The chain joins TRBV18 to TRBJ1-2; 7 bases align to TRBD1. The sample taken for sequencing was PBMCs. The sequence was collected from a middle-aged woman in good health. Some clones in this sample may be carry-over from other donors' samples. The CDR3 loop is CASSPTPGQYGYTF. CDR3 in DNA: TGTGCCAGCTCACCAACTCCGGGACAGTATGGCTACACCTTC.